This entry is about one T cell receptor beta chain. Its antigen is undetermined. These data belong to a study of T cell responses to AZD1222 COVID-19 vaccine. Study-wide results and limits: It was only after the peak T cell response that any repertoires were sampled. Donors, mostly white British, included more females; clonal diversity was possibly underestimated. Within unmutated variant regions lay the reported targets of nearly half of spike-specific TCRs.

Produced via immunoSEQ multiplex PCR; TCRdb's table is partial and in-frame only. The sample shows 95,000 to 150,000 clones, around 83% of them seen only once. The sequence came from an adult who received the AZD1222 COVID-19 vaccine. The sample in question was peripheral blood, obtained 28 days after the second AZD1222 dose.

The CDR3 coding sequence is TGTGCCAGCAGCTTAGAAGAGGGAAAACTGTTTTTT. It translates to CASSLEEGKLFF. The gene calls are TRBV7-2 and TRBJ1-4, with D hard to call. The CDR3 is made up of 12 amino acids. Germline V gives CDR1 SGHTA, CDR2 FQGNSA. V gave up 1 base and J gave up 10 bases, with 7 bases separating them.